A selection of T cell receptor beta chains follows, all from one sample in a study of somatic mutations in cytotoxic T cells in rheumatoid arthritis. Data came from immunoSEQ multiplex PCR; TCRdb stores just in-frame clones and leaves some out. The table includes approximately 18,000 clones, 75% to 90% detected once. The sequencing sample was made of CD8+ T cells sorted from blood. Source of these receptors: an adult with rheumatoid arthritis. CDR3s include the opening cysteine and the closing phenylalanine or tryptophan. The D gene is left open where the match is weak. Size is omitted from some rows. Given values are once, few, many or a class for expanded clones.

v_call	j_call	clone_size	d_call	cdr3_aa	cdr3_nt
TRBV6-1	TRBJ2-7	NA	TRBD1	CASSIRDSSYEQYF	TGTGCCAGCAGTATCCGGGACAGCTCCTACGAGCAGTACTTC
TRBV12-5	TRBJ1-5	NA	NA	CASGLAQSNQPQHF	TGTGCTAGTGGTTTGGCACAGAGCAATCAGCCCCAGCATTTT
TRBV4-1	TRBJ2-3	NA	TRBD2	CASSLSGGAGTDTQYF	TGCGCCAGCAGCCTCAGCGGGGGGGCTGGCACAGATACGCAGTATTTT
TRBV4-1	TRBJ2-5	few	NA	CASSQDRLEEETQYF	TGCGCCAGCAGCCAAGATAGGCTGGAGGAGGAGACCCAGTACTTC
TRBV13	TRBJ1-3	NA	NA	CASSLVGSGNTIYF	TGTGCCAGCAGCTTAGTTGGCTCTGGAAACACCATATATTTT
TRBV7-6	TRBJ2-7	NA	NA	CASSSNILYEQYF	TGTGCCAGCAGCTCTAACATCCTCTACGAGCAGTACTTC
TRBV6-4	TRBJ2-2	few	NA	CASSDGTASNTGELFF	TGTGCCAGCAGTGACGGGACTGCCTCGAACACCGGGGAGCTGTTTTTT
TRBV6-1	TRBJ2-7	NA	NA	CASTTRGSSSYEQYF	TGTGCCAGCACAACACGGGGGTCCAGCTCCTACGAGCAGTACTTC
TRBV4-1	TRBJ1-1	NA	TRBD1	CASSPKTGQVNTEAFF	TGCGCCAGCAGCCCCAAAACCGGACAGGTGAACACTGAAGCTTTCTTT
TRBV9	TRBJ1-6	NA	NA	CASSQQGWHSPLHF	TGTGCCAGCAGCCAGCAGGGGTGGCATTCACCCCTCCACTTT
TRBV27	TRBJ1-5	NA	TRBD1	CASSPLLTGGGQPQHF	TGTGCCAGCAGTCCCCTTCTAACAGGGGGGGGTCAGCCCCAGCATTTT
TRBV28	TRBJ1-6	medium-sized	NA	CASSEFPRSSYNSPLHF	TGTGCCAGCAGCGAATTTCCCAGGAGCTCCTATAATTCACCCCTCCACTTT
TRBV15	TRBJ1-6	NA	NA	CATSRDPSSSYNSPLHF	TGTGCCACCAGCAGAGATCCGTCGAGCTCCTATAATTCACCCCTCCACTTT
TRBV27	TRBJ1-6	few	NA	CASRVGGTPLHF	TGTGCCAGCCGCGTCGGGGGCACACCCCTCCACTTT
TRBV7-9	TRBJ2-1	NA	NA	CASNRGYNEQFF	TGTGCCAGCAACCGGGGGTACAATGAGCAGTTCTTC
TRBV14	TRBJ2-7	NA	NA	CASSQGRDMFSYEQYF	TGTGCCAGCAGCCAAGGTCGTGACATGTTTTCCTACGAGCAGTACTTC
TRBV10-2	TRBJ2-1	few	TRBD2	CASSELADEQFF	TGCGCCAGCAGTGAACTAGCGGATGAGCAGTTCTTC
TRBV18	TRBJ1-2	once	NA	CASSPNLSGAPNYGYTF	TGTGCCAGCTCACCGAACCTATCGGGGGCGCCGAACTATGGCTACACCTTC
TRBV7-9	TRBJ2-7	NA	TRBD1	CASSWGTGTYEQYF	TGTGCCAGCAGCTGGGGGACAGGAACCTACGAGCAGTACTTC
TRBV7-2	TRBJ2-1	NA	NA	CASSFGIGTKFYNEQFF	TGTGCCAGCAGCTTTGGTATCGGGACCAAATTTTACAATGAGCAGTTCTTC
TRBV4-1	TRBJ2-5	NA	NA	CASSHPGQETQYF	TGCGCCAGCAGCCACCCGGGTCAAGAGACCCAGTACTTC
TRBV9	TRBJ2-3	NA	NA	CASSPRVGGQEDTQYF	TGTGCCAGCAGCCCCCGTGTCGGGGGGCAGGAAGATACGCAGTATTTT
TRBV6-6	TRBJ1-2	NA	NA	CASSPQYGYTF	TGTGCCAGCAGTCCACAATATGGCTACACCTTC
TRBV5-1	TRBJ1-1	once	NA	CASSLSTTEAFF	TGCGCCAGCAGCTTGTCAACCACTGAAGCTTTCTTT
TRBV28	TRBJ2-1	NA	NA	CASSPPYNEQFF	TGTGCCAGCAGCCCCCCCTACAATGAGCAGTTCTTC
TRBV15	TRBJ1-5	NA	NA	CATSGGNQPQHF	TGTGCCACCAGCGGGGGCAATCAGCCCCAGCATTTT
TRBV9	TRBJ1-4	once	NA	CASSVAGGGTNEKLFF	TGTGCCAGCAGCGTAGCTGGGGGCGGGACTAATGAAAAACTGTTTTTT
TRBV30	TRBJ1-2	NA	NA	CAWSPQETTNYGYTF	TGTGCCTGGAGTCCACAGGAAACAACTAACTATGGCTACACCTTC
TRBV27	TRBJ1-3	NA	NA	CASSPGTAGNTIYF	TGTGCCAGCAGTCCCGGGACCGCTGGAAACACCATATATTTT
TRBV5-4	TRBJ2-1	once	NA	CASSPPDNEQFF	TGTGCCAGCAGCCCTCCCGACAATGAGCAGTTCTTC
TRBV15	TRBJ2-3	NA	TRBD2	CATSRTGTSGGRDTQYF	TGTGCCACCAGCAGAACGGGGACTAGCGGGGGAAGAGATACGCAGTATTTT
TRBV6-4	TRBJ2-3	once	TRBD2	CASSLAGGQADTQYF	TGTGCCAGCAGTCTCGCGGGGGGGCAGGCAGATACGCAGTATTTT
TRBV6-6	TRBJ2-7	NA	NA	CASSTGRIYEQYF	TGTGCCAGCAGTACAGGGAGAATATACGAGCAGTACTTC
TRBV4-1	TRBJ1-1	NA	TRBD1	CASSRPTGTFTEAFF	TGCGCCAGCAGCCGGCCGACAGGGACGTTCACTGAAGCTTTCTTT
TRBV4-1	TRBJ2-5	NA	TRBD2	CASSHEEGSGVQETQYF	TGCGCCAGCAGCCACGAAGAGGGTAGCGGGGTCCAAGAGACCCAGTACTTC
TRBV6-5	TRBJ2-1	NA	TRBD2	CASIQTSGGYNEQFF	TGTGCCAGCATCCAGACTAGCGGGGGTTACAATGAGCAGTTCTTC
TRBV5-1	TRBJ2-1	few	NA	CASSLTGLASPYNEQFF	TGCGCCAGCAGCTTGACCGGCCTAGCTTCACCCTACAATGAGCAGTTCTTC
TRBV27	TRBJ2-2	NA	NA	CASSFSHTGELFF	TGTGCCAGCAGTTTCTCCCACACCGGGGAGCTGTTTTTT
TRBV27	TRBJ2-3	NA	TRBD2	CASSPRLAGLELDTQYF	TGTGCCAGCAGTCCCCGGCTAGCGGGGCTGGAACTAGATACGCAGTATTTT
TRBV4-1	TRBJ1-6	NA	TRBD1	CASSQVGQGSRSDNSPLHF	TGCGCCAGCAGCCAGGTGGGACAGGGGTCACGTAGTGATAATTCACCCCTCCACTTT
TRBV30	TRBJ2-2	NA	NA	CAWSVGQEYTGELFF	TGTGCCTGGAGTGTGGGCCAGGAGTACACCGGGGAGCTGTTTTTT
TRBV2	TRBJ1-4	once	NA	CASRAASNEKLFF	TGTGCCAGCAGAGCAGCCAGTAATGAAAAACTGTTTTTT
TRBV9	TRBJ1-3	NA	TRBD1	CASSASRQGSGNTIYF	TGTGCCAGCAGCGCCTCGCGACAGGGATCAGGAAACACCATATATTTT
TRBV6-4	TRBJ2-1	NA	NA	CASSDSGGGPNEQFF	TGTGCCAGCAGTGACTCTGGGGGGGGGCCTAATGAGCAGTTCTTC
TRBV5-6	TRBJ1-1	once	NA	CASSLGPGATKTEAFF	TGTGCCAGCAGCTTGGGACCGGGGGCGACGAAGACTGAAGCTTTCTTT